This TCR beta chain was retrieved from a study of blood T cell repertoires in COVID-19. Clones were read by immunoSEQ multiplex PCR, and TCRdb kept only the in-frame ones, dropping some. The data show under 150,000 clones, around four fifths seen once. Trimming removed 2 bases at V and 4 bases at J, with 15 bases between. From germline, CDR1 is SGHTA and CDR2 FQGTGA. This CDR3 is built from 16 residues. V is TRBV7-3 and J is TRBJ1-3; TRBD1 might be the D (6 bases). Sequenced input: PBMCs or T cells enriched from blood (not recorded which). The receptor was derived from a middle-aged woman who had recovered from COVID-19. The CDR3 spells CASSLLPGGHGNTIYF. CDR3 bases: TGTGCCAGCAGCTTACTACCGGGGGGGCACGGAAACACCATATATTTT. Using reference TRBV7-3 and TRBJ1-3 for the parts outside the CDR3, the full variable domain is GAGVSQTPSNKVTEKGKYVELRCDPISGHTALYWYRQSLGQGPEFLIYFQGTGAADDSGLPNDRFFAVRPEGSVSTLKIQRTERGDSAVYLCASSLLPGGHGNTIYFGEGSWLTVV.